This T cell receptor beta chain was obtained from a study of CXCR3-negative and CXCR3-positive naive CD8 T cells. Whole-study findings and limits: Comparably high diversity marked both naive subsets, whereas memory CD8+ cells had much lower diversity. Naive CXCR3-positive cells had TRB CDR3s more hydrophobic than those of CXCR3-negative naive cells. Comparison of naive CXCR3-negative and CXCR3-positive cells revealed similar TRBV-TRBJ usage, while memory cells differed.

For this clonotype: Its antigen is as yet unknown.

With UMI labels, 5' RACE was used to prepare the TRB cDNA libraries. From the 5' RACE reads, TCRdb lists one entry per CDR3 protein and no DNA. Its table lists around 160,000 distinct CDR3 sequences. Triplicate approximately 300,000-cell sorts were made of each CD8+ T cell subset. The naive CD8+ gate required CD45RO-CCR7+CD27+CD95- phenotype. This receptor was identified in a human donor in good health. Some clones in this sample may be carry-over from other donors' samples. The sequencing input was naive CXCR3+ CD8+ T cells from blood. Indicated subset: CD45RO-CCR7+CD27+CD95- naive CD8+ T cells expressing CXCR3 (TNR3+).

CDR3 region: CASSQDQGTWMLDEQFF. The genes are TRBV4-3 and TRBJ2-1; TCRdb's D call, TRBD1, is unchecked because there is no DNA. CDR3 size: 17 residues. Germline loops: CDR1 LGHNA, CDR2 YSLEER.